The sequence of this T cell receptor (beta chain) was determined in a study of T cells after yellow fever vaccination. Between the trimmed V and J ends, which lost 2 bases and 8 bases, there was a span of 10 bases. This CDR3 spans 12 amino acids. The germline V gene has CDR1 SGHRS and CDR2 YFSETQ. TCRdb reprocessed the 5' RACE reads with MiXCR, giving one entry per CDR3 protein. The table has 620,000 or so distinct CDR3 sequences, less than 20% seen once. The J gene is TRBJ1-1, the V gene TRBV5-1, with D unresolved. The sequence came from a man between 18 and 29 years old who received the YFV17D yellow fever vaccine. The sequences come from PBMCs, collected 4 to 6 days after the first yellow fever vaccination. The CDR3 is CASSFLGDEAFF. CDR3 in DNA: TGCGCCAGCAGCTTTTTAGGAGACGAAGCTTTCTTT.